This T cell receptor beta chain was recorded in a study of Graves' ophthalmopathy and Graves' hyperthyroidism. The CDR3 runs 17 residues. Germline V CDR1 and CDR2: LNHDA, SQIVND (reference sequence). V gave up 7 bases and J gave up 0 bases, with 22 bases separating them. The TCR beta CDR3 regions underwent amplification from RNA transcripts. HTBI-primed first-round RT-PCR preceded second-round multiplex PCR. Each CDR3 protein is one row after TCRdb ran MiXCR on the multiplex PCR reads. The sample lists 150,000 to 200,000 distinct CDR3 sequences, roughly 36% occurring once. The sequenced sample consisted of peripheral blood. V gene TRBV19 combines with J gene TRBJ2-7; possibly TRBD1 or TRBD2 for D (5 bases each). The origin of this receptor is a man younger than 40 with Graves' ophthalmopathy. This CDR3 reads CASTTLGVWGRSYEQYF. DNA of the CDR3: TGTGCCAGTACCACCTTGGGAGTGTGGGGACGCTCCTACGAGCAGTACTTC.